This entry lists 24 T cell receptor beta chains sequenced from one sample in a study of blood T cell repertoires in COVID-19. Assay: immunoSEQ multiplex PCR; the TCRdb copy retains only in-frame clones and omits some. The sample lists 150,000 to 200,000 clones; about 88% were seen once. Sample: peripheral blood. The receptors were sampled from a human donor in a cohort sampled during active COVID-19.

V and J are TRBV30 and TRBJ1-2; maybe TRBD1 (6 bases). The ends were cut back, 2 bases at V and 6 bases at J, with 13 bases in the middle. The CDR3 consists of 13 residues. Germline V gene sequence: CDR1 GTSNPN, CDR2 SVGIG (reference sequence). CDR3 protein: CAWSPVDSNGYTF. As DNA, the CDR3 is TGTGCCTGGAGTCCCGTGGACAGCAATGGCTACACCTTC.

The chain employs TRBV2 and TRBJ1-5, with TRBD1 as a possible D gene (5 bases). CDR1 and CDR2 (germline): SNHLY, FYNNEI. Trimming stripped 2 bases from V and 6 bases from J, with 11 bases between. This CDR3 comprises 14 residues. The CDR3 region is CASSEKRGFQPQHF. CDR3 in DNA: TGTGCCAGCAGTGAAAAAAGGGGTTTTCAGCCCCAGCATTTT. The full variable domain, rest sourced from reference TRBV2 and TRBJ1-5, is EPEVTQTPSHQVTQMGQEVILRCVPISNHLYFYWYRQILGQKVEFLVSFYNNEISEKSEIFDDQFSVERPDGSNFTLKIRSTKLEDSAMYFCASSEKRGFQPQHFGDGTRLSIL.

As concerns this clone: The conserved closing phenylalanine or tryptophan is absent in this CDR3, likely reflecting a read error. The limits of the CDR3 on the DNA are not certain, so only TCRdb's listed CDR3 is given. The V call is TRBV24-1, the J call TRBJ1-6; TRBD1 is taken as the D call from the table, unchecked against the DNA. With termini counted, the CDR3 has 12 amino acids. From germline, CDR1 is KGHDR and CDR2 SFDVKD. The CDR3 is CATSPNGGTGRD.

This chain links TRBV27 with TRBJ2-7, with a weak D call TRBD2 (5 bases). Trimming shortened V by 6 bases and J by 0 bases, and 12 bases separated the two germline ends. The germline CDR1 and CDR2 sequences are MNHEY and SMNVEV (reference sequence). The CDR3 consists of 14 residues. The CDR3 DNA follows: TGTGCCAGCAGCACCCAGCGGAACTCCTACGAGCAGTACTTC. Its translation is CASSTQRNSYEQYF.

This chain uses TRBV13 with TRBJ1-4; 8 bases are shared with TRBD1. There are 15 residues in the CDR3. Germline CDR1 reads PRHDT; CDR2 reads FYEKMQ (reference sequence). The trim removed 4 bases at V and 5 bases at J, leaving 6 bases unmatched. The CDR3: CASSSRQGHNEKLFF. In DNA form, the CDR3 reads TGTGCCAGCAGCTCCCGACAGGGGCACAATGAAAAACTGTTTTTT.

The chain carries TRBV5-1 and TRBJ2-7; D perhaps matches TRBD1 (7 bases). Deletions cut 3 bases from V and 6 bases from J, with 16 bases between. Germline loops: CDR1 SGHRS, CDR2 YFSETQ. The CDR3 is 14 amino acids. The CDR3 nucleotides read TGCGCCAGCAGCTGGGGACAGTCCGGGGGCGAGCAGTACTTC. Protein product: CASSWGQSGGEQYF.

The chain links TRBV3-1 (or the pseudogene TRBV3-2) to TRBJ2-7; TRBD1 matches 8 bases. The CDR3 loop spans 13 amino acids. Germline-derived CDR1 and CDR2 are LGHDT and YNNKEL (reference sequence). V gave up 4 bases and J gave up 6 bases; unmatched junction bases: 5. CDR3: CASSLMTGAEQYF. The CDR3 nucleotides are TGTGCCAGCAGCCTAATGACAGGGGCCGAGCAGTACTTC.

On this clone itself: One end of the junction does not line up with germline, which may come from a read error. CDR3 bases: TGTGCCAGCAGCGTAGCCCCCTCGATAGCGGGGGGAGGGGACTTC. It encodes CASSVAPSIAGGGDF. This chain uses TRBV9 with TRBJ2-5, with TRBD2 matching 10 bases. Germline CDR1 SGDLS, CDR2 YYNGEE. This CDR3 contains 15 residues.

The rearrangement uses TRBV9 and TRBJ2-1, with D uncertain. This CDR3 spans 16 amino acids. The V gene's germline CDR1 is SGDLS and CDR2 YYNGEE. Trimming shortened V by 0 bases and J by 4 bases, and 14 bases separated the two germline ends. CDR3 protein: CASSVGSVPLYNEQFF. The CDR3, as DNA: TGTGCCAGCAGCGTAGGGAGTGTTCCCCTGTACAATGAGCAGTTCTTC.

The rearrangement uses TRBV3-1 (or the pseudogene TRBV3-2) and TRBJ2-7; possible D gene TRBD2, 5 bases. Trimming left V 4 bases short and J 0 bases short, with 10 bases between. CDR1 is LGHDT, CDR2 YNNKEL, per germline (reference sequence). The length of the CDR3 is 14 residues. For the CDR3, the DNA is TGTGCCAGCAGCCCCGGGGTCGGCTCCTACGAGCAGTACTTC. Its protein product is CASSPGVGSYEQYF.

The rearrangement joins TRBV5-1 to TRBJ2-7; D ambiguous. The germline V and J ends were trimmed by 0 bases and 1 base, with 8 bases remaining between them. Per the germline V gene, CDR1 is SGHRS and CDR2 is YFSETQ. The CDR3 is made up of 14 amino acids. The CDR3 is CASSLVSVSYEQYF. The CDR3 coding sequence is TGCGCCAGCAGCTTGGTATCAGTTTCCTACGAGCAGTACTTC. Full variable domain (rest looked up from reference TRBV5-1 and TRBJ2-7): KAGVTQTPRYLIKTRGQQVTLSCSPISGHRSVSWYQQTPGQGLQFLFEYFSETQRNKGNFPGRFSGRQFSNSRSEMNVSTLELGDSALYLCASSLVSVSYEQYFGPGTRLTVT.

This clone has only one observation. Other DNA sequences of this sample code for an identical CDR3. The J gene is TRBJ2-3, the V gene TRBV6-2 or TRBV6-3; TRBD2 matches at 11 bases. This CDR3 contains 15 residues. With 3 bases clipped from V and 4 bases from J, the junction kept 3 bases outside the gene matches. Per germline, CDR1 MNHEY and CDR2 SVGEGT. The CDR3 coding sequence is TGTGCCAGCAGTTATAGCGGGGGGGCCGCAGATACGCAGTATTTT. Protein sequence: CASSYSGGAADTQYF.

The chain employs TRBV2 and TRBJ1-5; 9 positions match TRBD1. Germline CDR1 is SNHLY and CDR2 is FYNNEI. CDR3 length: 14 residues. V lost 2 bases to trimming and J lost 6 bases; unmatched junction nucleotides: 2. CDR3 loop: CASSETGGGQPQHF. The CDR3 DNA reads TGTGCCAGCAGTGAAACAGGGGGCGGTCAGCCCCAGCATTTT.

The chain recombines TRBV5-5 with TRBJ2-3; 7 positions agree with TRBD2. The CDR3 consists of 16 residues. CDR1 and CDR2 from the germline V gene are SGHKS and YYEKEE (reference sequence). Trimming removed 6 bases from V and 4 bases from J; junction bases left unmatched: 14. CDR3 protein: CASIQRVGRGPDTQYF. The CDR3 coding sequence is TGTGCCAGCATCCAAAGGGTGGGGAGGGGCCCAGATACGCAGTATTTT. The full variable domain, completed using reference TRBV5-5 and TRBJ2-3, is DAGVTQSPTHLIKTRGQQVTLRCSPISGHKSVSWYQQVLGQGPQFIFQYYEKEERGRGNFPDRFSARQFPNYSSELNVNALLLGDSALYLCASIQRVGRGPDTQYFGPGTRLTVL.

This rearrangement joins TRBV13 to TRBJ2-7; no clear D gene. Germline V gene sequence: CDR1 PRHDT, CDR2 FYEKMQ (reference sequence). The CDR3 totals 15 residues. The germline V and J ends were trimmed by 0 bases and 2 bases, with 11 bases remaining between them. DNA of the CDR3: TGTGCCAGCAGCTTAGGACAGAAGTTAACCTACGAGCAGTACTTC. It yields the protein CASSLGQKLTYEQYF.

The chain links TRBV2 to TRBJ1-6, with D possibly TRBD1 on 6 matching bases. Trimming removed 4 bases from V and 6 bases from J, with 13 bases in between. This CDR3 contains 15 residues. Germline CDR1 is SNHLY and CDR2 is FYNNEI. CDR3 DNA: TGTGCCAGCAGTGTAGGGGGATCAGGTAATTCACCCCTCCACTTT. This sequence encodes CASSVGGSGNSPLHF.

The genes are TRBV15 and TRBJ1-6; D is undetermined. V was trimmed by 1 base and J by 9 bases, leaving 13 bases between them. From germline, CDR1 is LNHNV and CDR2 YYDKDF (reference sequence). The CDR3 sequence is 15 residues long. CDR3 sequence: CATSRGGNFGSPLHF. The CDR3 bases are TGTGCCACCAGCAGAGGAGGGAACTTCGGTTCACCCCTCCACTTT.

The CDR3 sequence is CASSVAGQGRETQYF. The CDR3 DNA follows: TGTGCCAGCAGCGTAGCAGGACAGGGGAGGGAGACCCAGTACTTC. The chain carries TRBV9 and TRBJ2-5; 9 bases fit TRBD1. Germline V lookup: CDR1 SGDLS, CDR2 YYNGEE. The trim removed 0 bases at V and 5 bases at J, leaving 5 bases unmatched. The CDR3 contains 15 residues.

The CDR3 is CASSRQGAEYEQYF. The CDR3 region has the DNA TGTGCCAGTAGCCGGCAGGGGGCTGAGTACGAGCAGTACTTC. The genes are TRBV19 and TRBJ2-7; the match to TRBD1 covers 8 bases. Germline V gene sequence: CDR1 LNHDA, CDR2 SQIVND (reference sequence). The CDR3 is 14 residues long. V was pared by 6 bases and J by 4 bases, with 8 bases of the junction left unmatched.

The chain joins TRBV12-3 or TRBV12-4 to TRBJ1-2; no definite D call. The CDR3 loop spans 13 amino acids. V lost 6 bases and J 2 bases, leaving 10 bases between the germline ends. CDR3 DNA sequence: TGTGCCAGCAGGACCGTGGGCAACTATGGCTACACCTTC. The encoded protein is CASRTVGNYGYTF.

The rearrangement uses TRBV19 and TRBJ2-4; 7 nucleotides match TRBD2. CDR1 is LNHDA and CDR2 is SQIVND in the germline V gene (reference sequence). V was pared by 2 bases and J by 8 bases, with 6 bases of the junction left unmatched. This CDR3 contains 14 residues. CDR3 residues: CASSITRGGDIQYF. CDR3 in DNA: TGTGCCAGTAGTATAACTCGGGGAGGGGACATTCAGTACTTC.

The gene calls are TRBV10-3 and TRBJ2-5; TRBD1 is a possible D gene (5 bases). V lost 2 bases and J lost 5, with 12 bases in between. CDR1 ENHRY and CDR2 SYGVKD come from the germline V gene. There are 14 residues in the CDR3. CDR3 coding DNA: TGTGCCATCAGTGAGAACGTCAGGGTGGAGACCCAGTACTTC. Its translation: CAISENVRVETQYF.

The chain couples TRBV14 to TRBJ2-1; D is unclear. This CDR3 region has 12 residues. Trimming removed 2 bases from V and 8 bases from J, with 7 bases in between. CDR1 is SGHDN, CDR2 FVKESK, per germline. The CDR3 nucleotides read TGTGCCAGCAGCCAAAACTGGTATGAGCAGTTCTTC. Residues: CASSQNWYEQFF. Together with reference TRBV14 and TRBJ2-1, the CDR3 gives the full variable domain: EAGVTQFPSHSVIEKGQTVTLRCDPISGHDNLYWYRRVMGKEIKFLLHFVKESKQDESGMPNNRFLAERTGGTYSTLKVQPAELEDSGVYFCASSQNWYEQFFGPGTRLTVL.

The rearrangement links TRBV7-9 to TRBJ1-4, with 9 bases aligning to TRBD1. The CDR3 is 15 residues long. V was clipped by 4 bases and J by 11 bases; unmatched bases: 11. Per germline, CDR1 SEHNR and CDR2 FQNEAQ (reference sequence). For the CDR3, the DNA is TGTGCCAGCAGCTCCACCGGGACAGGGAATTTGAAACTGTTTTTT. Protein product: CASSSTGTGNLKLFF. The full variable domain, its missing parts supplied by reference TRBV7-9 and TRBJ1-4, is DTGVSQNPRHKITKRGQNVTFRCDPISEHNRLYWYRQTLGQGPEFLTYFQNEAQLEKSRLLSDRFSAERPKGSFSTLEIQRTEQGDSAMYLCASSSTGTGNLKLFFGSGTQLSVL.